This is a list of T cell receptor beta chains from one sample in a study of control samples from healthy donors and cancer patients. Method: immunoSEQ multiplex PCR; TCRdb's copy keeps in-frame clones and lacks some. The sample includes 150,000 to 200,000 clones, around 90% of them seen just once. The sample taken for sequencing was blood. These receptors were obtained from a woman aged 40 to 49 in good health. The CDR3 runs from the conserved cysteine through the conserved F or W. The order of the fields is CDR3 length, D gene, J gene, V gene, clone size, CDR3 DNA, CDR3 protein. A D gene is named only where the DNA matches it firmly. Not every row has a clone size; where given, it reads once, few, many or a size class.

18 TRBD2 TRBJ2-1 TRBV19 NA TGTGCCAGTCTGACTAGCGGGGGGGAAAAAAACTCCTACAATGAGCAGTTCTTC CASLTSGGEKNSYNEQFF
13 NA TRBJ1-2 TRBV12-3/TRBV12-4 NA TGTGCCAGCAGCCCTGGACAGATTTATGGCTACACCTTC CASSPGQIYGYTF
12 NA TRBJ2-3 TRBV5-4 NA TGTGCCAGCAGCTTTGGCACAGATACGCAGTATTTT CASSFGTDTQYF
12 NA TRBJ2-7 TRBV7-8 NA TGTGCCAGCAGCTCAGTAGTGTACGAGCAGTACTTC CASSSVVYEQYF
16 NA TRBJ2-7 TRBV5-1 many TGCGCCAGCAGCTTGGCCCTCACTAGAACTAACTACGAGCAGTACTTC CASSLALTRTNYEQYF
15 NA TRBJ2-1 TRBV5-4 NA TGTGCCAGCAGCTTGGAAAACGGGGCGTACAATGAGCAGTTCTTC CASSLENGAYNEQFF
16 NA TRBJ2-1 TRBV12-5 NA TGTGCTAGTGGTTTGTTCGGGGCACCGCCCTACAATGAGCAGTTCTTC CASGLFGAPPYNEQFF
14 NA TRBJ1-6 TRBV21-1 few TGTGCCAGCAGCAAAGGACAGGGGGCTTCACCCCTCCACTTT CASSKGQGASPLHF
19 TRBD2 TRBJ2-4 TRBV28 few TGTGCCAGCAGCCGTTCCCCTAGCGGGGGCCGGGGTGTGGAAAACATTCAGTACTTC CASSRSPSGGRGVENIQYF
15 NA TRBJ2-5 TRBV27 NA TGTGCCAGCAGCAGGACAGCGAGGGGCATGGAGACCCAGTACTTC CASSRTARGMETQYF
12 NA TRBJ1-4 TRBV2 NA TGTGCCAGCAGTGAAGCCGGGGAAAAACTGTTTTTT CASSEAGEKLFF
12 TRBD2 TRBJ2-1 TRBV12-3/TRBV12-4 NA TGTGCCAGCAGTTCCTACGGGACTAAACTGTTCTTC CASSSYGTKLFF
13 NA TRBJ2-5 TRBV12-3/TRBV12-4 NA TGTGCCAGCAGTTGGACAGTGGAAGAGACCCAGTACTTC CASSWTVEETQYF
14 TRBD1 TRBJ1-5 TRBV7-9 NA TGTGCCAGCACCGGACAGGGGGCCGATCAGCCCCAGCATTTT CASTGQGADQPQHF
15 NA TRBJ2-5 TRBV11-2 NA TGTGCCAGCAGCTTTCGAGGGGGGTTACAAGAGACCCAGTACTTC CASSFRGGLQETQYF
12 NA TRBJ2-1 TRBV28 NA TGTGCCAGCAGTTTGTACAGGGCTGAGCAGTTCTTC CASSLYRAEQFF
13 NA TRBJ1-1 TRBV5-1 NA TGCGCCAGCAGCTTGTTAGGGGGGACTGAAGCTTTCTTT CASSLLGGTEAFF
14 NA TRBJ1-1 TRBV6-5 NA TGTGCCAGCAGTTACTCTAATGGGGACACTGAAGCTTTCTTT CASSYSNGDTEAFF
15 NA TRBJ2-3 TRBV6-1 NA TGTGCCAGCAGTGAAGTTGGCATACACACAGATACGCAGTATTTT CASSEVGIHTDTQYF
13 NA TRBJ2-7 TRBV7-9 NA TGTGCCAGCAGCTTCACAGGTTCCTACGAGCAGTACTTC CASSFTGSYEQYF
16 TRBD2 TRBJ2-5 TRBV3-1/TRBV3-2 NA TGTGCCAGCAGCTTGAATAGCGGGGGGGCCCAAGAGACCCAGTACTTC CASSLNSGGAQETQYF
12 TRBD1 TRBJ1-1 TRBV6-4 NA TGTGCCAGCAGAGGGGACAGCACTGAAGCTTTCTTT CASRGDSTEAFF
15 TRBD1 TRBJ1-3 TRBV5-1 few TGCGCCAGCAGCTTGTCATCGGGACAGGGAGACACCATATATTTT CASSLSSGQGDTIYF
15 TRBD2 TRBJ2-1 TRBV6-5 NA TGTGCCAGCAGTTCACTAGCGGGGGGGCGGAATGAGCAGTTCTTC CASSSLAGGRNEQFF
15 NA TRBJ2-7 TRBV13 NA TGTGCCAGCAGCTTTTTGACAGGCCCAGACTACGAGCAGTACTTC CASSFLTGPDYEQYF
13 NA TRBJ1-2 TRBV29-1 once TGCAGCGTTGAAGAGGGCTGGGGCTATGGCTACACCTTC CSVEEGWGYGYTF
16 NA TRBJ1-3 TRBV5-8 NA TGTGCCAGCAGCTTGGTTAGCAGGGACTCTGGAAACACCATATATTTT CASSLVSRDSGNTIYF
14 NA TRBJ2-5 TRBV10-3 NA TGTGCCATCAGCACAGGGTATCAGTGGGAGACCCAGTACTTC CAISTGYQWETQYF
11 NA TRBJ2-1 TRBV28 NA TGTGCCAGCAGTTTATTCGATGAGCAGTTCTTC CASSLFDEQFF
12 NA TRBJ2-5 TRBV7-2 NA TGTGCCAGCAGCCGATTACAAGAGACCCAGTACTTC CASSRLQETQYF
13 NA TRBJ1-5 TRBV19 once TGTGCCAGTATGCTGATTAGCAATCAGCCCCAGCATTTT CASMLISNQPQHF
12 TRBD1 TRBJ1-1 TRBV2 once TGTGCCAGCAGAGGGACAGGGACCAAAGCTTTCTTT CASRGTGTKAFF
13 NA TRBJ1-2 TRBV25-1 NA TGTGCCAGCAGTGAATTCCGGGGGTATGGCTACACCTTC CASSEFRGYGYTF
13 NA TRBJ1-5 TRBV2 NA TGTGCCAGCAGGCGTGGAGGCAATCAGCCCCAGCATTTT CASRRGGNQPQHF
15 NA TRBJ1-2 TRBV10-2 NA TGCGCCAGCAGTGAGTCGTTGGGAGGTCTACATGGCTACACCTTC CASSESLGGLHGYTF
15 NA TRBJ1-1 TRBV6-5 NA TGTGCCAGCAGTAATAAACCTCGGGGAATCACTGAAGCTTTCTTT CASSNKPRGITEAFF
12 NA TRBJ2-4 TRBV6-5 NA TGTGCCAGCACTAGTTGGAGTGACATTCAGTACTTC CASTSWSDIQYF
14 TRBD1 TRBJ2-1 TRBV5-5 NA TGTGCCAGCAGCAGGGGACAGACGTGGGATGAGCAGTTCTTC CASSRGQTWDEQFF
15 NA TRBJ2-6 TRBV19 NA TGTGCCAGCAAGTTACAGGGATATGGGGCCAACGTCCTGACTTTC CASKLQGYGANVLTF
15 NA TRBJ2-1 TRBV7-3 NA TGTGCCAGCAGCGACTGGCCGACATCTCGCGGGGAGCAGTTCTTC CASSDWPTSRGEQFF
15 NA TRBJ1-6 TRBV3-1/TRBV3-2 NA TGTGCCAGCAGCCAAGAACGGGGGATGGGTTCACCCCTCCACTTT CASSQERGMGSPLHF
15 TRBD2 TRBJ2-1 TRBV7-9 few TGTGCCAGCAGCGGGATAGCGGGGGGTCTAAATGAGCAGTTCTTC CASSGIAGGLNEQFF
13 NA TRBJ2-1 TRBV18 NA TGTGCCAGCTCACATGACCAACACAATGAGCAGTTCTTC CASSHDQHNEQFF